Listed below are T cell receptor beta chains from one sample, sequenced in a study of monozygotic twins with inflammatory bowel disease. TCRdb reanalyzed the 5' RACE reads and collapses them to one entry per CDR3 protein, without DNA. This table holds some 440,000 distinct CDR3 sequences. The sequenced material came from blood. These receptors were obtained from a human donor with ulcerative colitis or Crohn's disease, or a healthy co-twin of an affected twin (not recorded which). The CDR3 runs from the conserved cysteine through the conserved F or W. Each record gives: CDR3 protein, V gene, J gene.

cdr3_aa: CATGPSGQGTYNEQFF; v_call: TRBV24-1; j_call: TRBJ2-1
cdr3_aa: CASSFSGQSPGNTIYF; v_call: TRBV6-5; j_call: TRBJ1-3
cdr3_aa: CSVDGFRGESTDTQYF; v_call: TRBV29-1; j_call: TRBJ2-3
cdr3_aa: CASSFGTVAEFF; v_call: TRBV7-9; j_call: TRBJ1-2
cdr3_aa: CASSWGLAGGPSYEQYF; v_call: TRBV5-1; j_call: TRBJ2-7
cdr3_aa: CASSPPAGIAKNIQYF; v_call: TRBV18; j_call: TRBJ2-4
cdr3_aa: CSVFGGRDYQETQYF; v_call: TRBV29-1; j_call: TRBJ2-5
cdr3_aa: CASSDRQTGVYGYTF; v_call: TRBV6-1; j_call: TRBJ1-2
cdr3_aa: CASSYKFNPPQETQYF; v_call: TRBV6-5; j_call: TRBJ2-5
cdr3_aa: CASSLVHKVGELFF; v_call: TRBV7-6; j_call: TRBJ2-2
cdr3_aa: CASSLGQMGGYTF; v_call: TRBV6-1; j_call: TRBJ1-2
cdr3_aa: CASSSAPANEQYF; v_call: TRBV19; j_call: TRBJ2-7
cdr3_aa: CSAPGLAGEQFF; v_call: TRBV20-1; j_call: TRBJ2-1
cdr3_aa: CATSDPGTGGGEQFF; v_call: TRBV24-1; j_call: TRBJ2-1
cdr3_aa: CATSRDPGSSYNEQFF; v_call: TRBV15; j_call: TRBJ2-1
cdr3_aa: CASRTTDRGNTEAFF; v_call: TRBV19; j_call: TRBJ1-1
cdr3_aa: CAPLPQDTNTGELFF; v_call: TRBV24-1; j_call: TRBJ2-2